Sequencing of this TCR beta chain was carried out in a study of blood T cell repertoires in COVID-19. On the study more broadly: T cells, B-cell-depleted T cells, or PBMCs supplied cDNA or gDNA.

CDR1 and CDR2 (germline): MNHEY, SVGAGI. This CDR3 has 15 residues. V gave up 10 bases and J gave up 7 bases, with 25 bases separating them. Only in-frame clones appear in the TCRdb table, and some are missing; sequencing was by immunoSEQ multiplex PCR. The profile shows about 160,000 clones, roughly 80% of them singletons. Everyone who took part was about 18 to 90 years old, and they came from about 25 US areas. The chain carries TRBV6-5 and TRBJ2-5; D might be TRBD1 (6 bases). Sequencing was performed on PBMCs or T cells enriched from blood (not recorded which). This receptor was taken from a woman in her forties or fifties who had recovered from COVID-19. CDR3 bases: TGTGCCACCTACGCAGGGGACGTAAGTTCGGTGACCCAGTACTTC. It encodes CATYAGDVSSVTQYF.